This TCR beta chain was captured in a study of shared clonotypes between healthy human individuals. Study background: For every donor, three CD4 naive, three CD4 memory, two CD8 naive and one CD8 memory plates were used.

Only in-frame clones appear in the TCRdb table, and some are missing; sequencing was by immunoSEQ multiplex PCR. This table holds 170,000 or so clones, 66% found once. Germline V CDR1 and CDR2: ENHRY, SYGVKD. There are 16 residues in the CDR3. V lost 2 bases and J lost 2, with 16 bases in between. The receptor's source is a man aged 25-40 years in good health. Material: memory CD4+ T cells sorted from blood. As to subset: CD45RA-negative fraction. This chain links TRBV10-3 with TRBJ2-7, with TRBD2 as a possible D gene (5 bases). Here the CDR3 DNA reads TGTGCCATCAGTGAGCTGGGATCGGACTTCACCTACGAGCAGTACTTC. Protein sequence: CAISELGSDFTYEQYF.